One and the same sample provided the 28 T cell receptor beta chains below, sequenced in a study of T cell changes during pregnancy in multiple sclerosis. Sequenced by immunoSEQ multiplex PCR; TCRdb stores in-frame clones only, minus some. The table shows 50,000 to 70,000 clones, with 91% occurring only once. This specimen was peripheral blood, taken in the third trimester of pregnancy. The origin of the receptors is a female donor in good health, enrolled as a control in a pregnancy study.

About this clone: One end of the junction is discordant with germline, which a read error may explain. The V and J genes are TRBV9 and TRBJ2-7, with a possible D match to TRBD1 (5 bases). The CDR3 covers 14 residues. Germline CDR1 is SGDLS and CDR2 is YYNGEE. CDR3 sequence: CAGSVAGSGYEQYF. CDR3 DNA sequence: TGTGCCGGCAGCGTAGCAGGGTCCGGCTACGAGCAGTACTTC.

The V gene is TRBV5-8, the J gene TRBJ1-1; D is perhaps TRBD1 (6 bases). There are 15 residues in the CDR3. The V gene's germline CDR1 is SGHTS and CDR2 YDEGEE. V was pared by 2 bases and J by 4 bases, with 15 bases between. The CDR3 DNA is TGTGCCAGCAGCTTCTCCGGGGGGCTAGGCACTGAAGCTTTCTTT. Residues: CASSFSGGLGTEAFF.

This chain uses TRBV19 with TRBJ1-2, with 9 bases matching TRBD1. The V segment lost 2 bases and the J segment 6 bases; nucleotides outside the gene matches: 4. The CDR3 has 14 amino acids. CDR1 is LNHDA and CDR2 is SQIVND in the germline V gene (reference sequence). CDR3 in amino acids: CASSIRTGGHGYTF. CDR3 DNA sequence: TGTGCCAGTAGTATACGCACAGGGGGCCATGGCTACACCTTC.

The V call is TRBV19, the J call TRBJ1-1, with 7 bases fitting TRBD1. After removal of 5 bases from V and 3 bases from J, the junction contained 9 bases not matched to a gene. CDR1 is LNHDA, CDR2 SQIVND, per germline (reference sequence). This CDR3 region has 15 residues. The CDR3 protein is CASSRDRVLDTEAFF. As DNA, the CDR3 is TGTGCCAGTAGTCGTGACAGGGTGTTGGACACTGAAGCTTTCTTT.

The chain combines TRBV6-4 with TRBJ2-3; TRBD2 might be the D (7 bases). Trimming cost V 6 bases and J 4 bases, with 17 bases left between them. The CDR3 is 15 residues long. Looked up from germline, CDR1 is MRHNA and CDR2 is SNTAGT. CDR3 region: CASSARAGAADTQYF. In nucleotides, the CDR3 is TGTGCCAGCAGCGCCCGGGCGGGGGCAGCAGATACGCAGTATTTT.

The genes are TRBV11-1 and TRBJ1-1; 9 nucleotides align to TRBD1. There are 15 residues in the CDR3. From germline, CDR1 is SGHAT and CDR2 FQDESV (reference sequence). V shed 1 base, J shed 7 bases, and the junction held 7 bases outside the gene matches. The CDR3 reads CASSLGNRGPREAFF. The CDR3, as DNA: TGTGCCAGCAGCTTAGGGAACAGGGGGCCGCGTGAAGCTTTCTTT.

The genes are TRBV5-1 and TRBJ2-3; 13 positions match TRBD2. V lost 3 bases, J lost 3 bases, and 1 base stayed unmatched. CDR1 and CDR2 (germline): SGHRS, YFSETQ. The CDR3 consists of 15 residues. CDR3 in amino acids: CASSWTSGSTDTQYF. CDR3 bases: TGCGCCAGCAGCTGGACTAGCGGGAGTACAGATACGCAGTATTTT.

The J gene is TRBJ2-1, the V gene TRBV9; D gene ambiguous. CDR1 and CDR2 from the germline V gene are SGDLS and YYNGEE. The V gene lost 0 bases and the J gene lost 8 bases, with 12 bases spanning the gap. This CDR3 has 14 amino acids. The CDR3 region has the DNA TGTGCCAGCAGCGTAGCTACGGTGGTTGATGAGCAGTTCTTC. Translated: CASSVATVVDEQFF.

The rearrangement links TRBV5-4 to TRBJ1-3, with D perhaps matching TRBD1 (6 bases). The CDR3 consists of 14 residues. The V end lost 4 bases, the J end lost 4 bases, and 12 bases lay between the germline ends. Per germline, CDR1 SGHNT and CDR2 YYREEE (reference sequence). Here the CDR3 DNA reads TGTGCCAGCAGCCGAGGGACACCCGGAAACACCATATATTTT. Translation gives CASSRGTPGNTIYF.

The V call is TRBV7-2, the J call TRBJ1-3; the match to TRBD1 covers 7 bases. The length of the CDR3 is 16 residues. The junction had 4 bases not matched to a gene; V was cut back by 1 base and J by 1 base. CDR1 and CDR2 from the germline V gene are SGHTA and FQGNSA. CDR3 region: CASSLGQGPSGNTIYF. The CDR3, as DNA: TGTGCCAGCAGCTTAGGACAGGGCCCATCTGGAAACACCATATATTTT.

This clone showed up just once. This sequence joins TRBV29-1 and TRBJ2-7; the match to TRBD1 covers 8 bases. The germline CDR1 and CDR2 sequences are SQVTM and ANQGSEA. The CDR3 has 12 amino acids. Trimming removed 5 bases from V and 2 bases from J; junction bases left unmatched: 2. The CDR3 sequence: CSVSTGAYEQYF. CDR3 sequence (DNA): TGCAGCGTTTCGACAGGGGCCTACGAGCAGTACTTC.

The chain is built from TRBV10-3 and TRBJ1-3; weak D call: TRBD1 (5 bases). Looked up from germline, CDR1 is ENHRY and CDR2 is SYGVKD. The CDR3 is made up of 15 amino acids. Trimming shortened V by 4 bases and J by 0 bases, and 10 bases separated the two germline ends. CDR3 DNA sequence: TGTGCCATCAGTGGACAGCCTCTCTCTGGAAACACCATATATTTT. It is translated as CAISGQPLSGNTIYF.

This chain joins TRBV11-2 and TRBJ1-5; 7 bases are a match to TRBD1. V lost 1 base and J lost 7; bases outside the gene matches: 7. Germline V CDR1 and CDR2: SGHAT, FQNNGV. CDR3 length: 15 residues. The CDR3 region is CASSLGTGGGQPQHF. The CDR3 bases are TGTGCCAGCAGCTTAGGGACAGGAGGCGGACAGCCCCAGCATTTT. Full variable domain (missing parts from reference TRBV11-2 and TRBJ1-5): EAGVAQSPRYKIIEKRQSVAFWCNPISGHATLYWYQQILGQGPKLLIQFQNNGVVDDSQLPKDRFSAERLKGVDSTLKIQPAKLEDSAVYLCASSLGTGGGQPQHFGDGTRLSIL.

This rearrangement joins TRBV27 to TRBJ2-5, with 7 positions matching TRBD2. The CDR3 has 15 amino acids. Germline V gene data show CDR1 as MNHEY and CDR2 as SMNVEV (reference sequence). V was pared by 1 base and J by 0 bases, with 2 bases of the junction left unmatched. CDR3: CASSLWGTNQETQYF. Written as DNA, the CDR3 is TGTGCCAGCAGTTTATGGGGGACTAACCAAGAGACCCAGTACTTC.

The DNA for the CDR3 is TGTGCCAGCAGTTCCTTGGGACTAGCGAGGGCAGATACGCAGTATTTT. Its protein product is CASSSLGLARADTQYF. V and J are TRBV6-5 and TRBJ2-3; 10 nucleotides line up with TRBD2. The CDR3 has 16 amino acids. Trimming cost V 4 bases and J 4 bases; bases outside gene matches: 8. Germline CDR1 MNHEY, CDR2 SVGAGI.

This sequence joins TRBV7-2 and TRBJ1-2; maybe TRBD1 (5 bases). Germline lookup yields CDR1 SGHTA and CDR2 FQGNSA. V was pared by 5 bases and J by 8 bases, with 9 bases between. CDR3 size: 11 residues. The CDR3 loop is CASSPGRGYTF. The CDR3 nucleotides read TGTGCCAGCAGCCCAGGGCGGGGCTACACCTTC. Complete variable domain (other parts from reference TRBV7-2 and TRBJ1-2): GAGVSQSPSNKVTEKGKDVELRCDPISGHTALYWYRQSLGQGLEFLIYFQGNSAPDKSGLPSDRFSAERTGGSVSTLTIQRTQQEDSAVYLCASSPGRGYTFGSGTRLTVV.

This clone was seen a single time. The genes are TRBV2 and TRBJ2-5, with TRBD1 identical over 10 bases. V was pared by 11 bases and J by 4 bases, with 13 bases of the junction left unmatched. CDR1 is SNHLY and CDR2 is FYNNEI in the germline V gene. CDR3 length equals 15 residues. The CDR3 spells CAGSRDRGFGETQYF. In DNA, the CDR3 is TGTGCCGGATCTCGGGACAGGGGTTTTGGAGAGACCCAGTACTTC.

This clone was seen once. The chain uses TRBV7-6 and TRBJ2-7, with 10 bases fitting TRBD2. CDR3 length: 17 residues. Germline CDR1 reads SGHVS; CDR2 reads FNYEAQ. With 5 bases clipped from V and 6 bases from J, the junction kept 16 bases outside the gene matches. CDR3 bases: TGTGCCAGCAGCCTAAACCTAGCGGGGGTTCCCTCCGGCGAGCAGTACTTC. Residues: CASSLNLAGVPSGEQYF.

This clone turned up a few times. V usage is TRBV7-6 and J usage is TRBJ1-5, with D perhaps matching TRBD1 (5 bases). The CDR3 runs to 15 residues. Trimming took off 1 base at V and 6 bases at J, with 13 bases between the two ends. Germline loops: CDR1 SGHVS, CDR2 FNYEAQ. The CDR3 DNA follows: TGTGCCAGCAGCTTAGGTGCGGGGCGCGGTCAGCCCCAGCATTTT. It is translated as CASSLGAGRGQPQHF.

This chain joins TRBV6-1 and TRBJ1-5; D uncertain. V was shortened by 1 base and J by 11 bases, with 12 bases between the two germline ends. The CDR3 loop spans 13 amino acids. Germline assignment: CDR1 MNHNS and CDR2 SASEGT. The CDR3 region is CASSEDGSAAQHF. CDR3 sequence (DNA): TGTGCCAGCAGTGAAGACGGCTCCGCGGCCCAGCATTTT.

This sequence joins TRBV19 and TRBJ1-2; D gene ambiguous. Between the trimmed V and J ends, which lost 3 bases and 2 bases, there was a span of 7 bases. This CDR3 spans 13 amino acids. CDR1 is LNHDA, CDR2 SQIVND, per germline (reference sequence). The CDR3: CASSMIQNYGYTF. Written as DNA, the CDR3 is TGTGCCAGTAGTATGATACAGAACTATGGCTACACCTTC. The complete variable domain, with remaining parts taken from reference TRBV19 and TRBJ1-2, reads DGGITQSPKYLFRKEGQNVTLSCEQNLNHDAMYWYRQDPGQGLRLIYYSQIVNDFQKGDIAEGYSVSREKKESFPLTVTSAQKNPTAFYLCASSMIQNYGYTFGSGTRLTVV.

The chain is built from TRBV6-6 and TRBJ2-7, with D perhaps TRBD2 (6 bases). Trimming shortened V by 5 bases and J by 7 bases, and 9 bases separated the two germline ends. The CDR3 is 11 amino acids. The germline V gene encodes CDR1 MNHNY and CDR2 SVGAGI (reference sequence). For the CDR3, the DNA is TGTGCCAGCAGTCTTAGCGGTGAGCAGTACTTC. The encoded protein is CASSLSGEQYF.

The V gene is TRBV5-8, the J gene TRBJ2-1; unclear D gene. The V gene's germline CDR1 is SGHTS and CDR2 YDEGEE. The length of the CDR3 is 14 residues. With 1 base removed from V and 3 bases from J, the gap between germline ends came to 8 bases. The CDR3 sequence: CASSLKSDYNEQFF. The CDR3, as DNA: TGTGCCAGCAGCTTGAAGAGTGACTACAATGAGCAGTTCTTC.

J is TRBJ1-5 and V is TRBV15; 8 bases align to TRBD1. This CDR3 is built from 14 residues. J lost 7 bases, V lost 3 bases, and 5 bases had no gene match. Germline assignment: CDR1 LNHNV and CDR2 YYDKDF (reference sequence). This CDR3 reads CATSSQGTGQPQHF. DNA of the CDR3: TGTGCCACCAGCAGTCAAGGGACAGGACAGCCCCAGCATTTT.

The rearrangement uses TRBV4-2 and TRBJ1-1, with 10 nucleotides matching TRBD1. Trimming took 4 bases from V and 1 from J; bases not matched to a gene: 3. The germline CDR1 and CDR2 sequences are LGHNA and YNFKEQ. The CDR3 runs to 15 residues. CDR3 loop: CASSLGQGPNTEAFF. In DNA, the CDR3 is TGTGCCAGCAGCCTGGGACAGGGGCCGAACACTGAAGCTTTCTTT.

The chain couples TRBV27 to TRBJ1-4; D gene ambiguous. Germline loops: CDR1 MNHEY, CDR2 SMNVEV (reference sequence). This CDR3 comprises 17 residues. The V and J ends lost 2 bases and 0 bases respectively, with 13 bases between them. CDR3 in DNA: TGTGCCAGCAGTTTAAACTTCAGGCGTGCAACTAATGAAAAACTGTTTTTT. The encoded protein is CASSLNFRRATNEKLFF.

This chain links TRBV11-2 with TRBJ2-7; D gene unclear. With 3 bases removed from V and 5 bases from J, the gap between germline ends came to 8 bases. This CDR3 has 12 residues. Germline V gene data show CDR1 as SGHAT and CDR2 as FQNNGV. The CDR3 here is CASSFSSNEQYF. The DNA of the CDR3 is TGTGCCAGCAGCTTTTCTTCTAACGAGCAGTACTTC.

The rearrangement links TRBV27 to TRBJ2-2; 7 nucleotides align to TRBD1. The J segment lost 9 bases and the V segment lost 2 bases, leaving 6 bases of the junction unmatched. CDR1 and CDR2 (germline): MNHEY, SMNVEV (reference sequence). The CDR3 contains 14 residues. CDR3 loop: CASSLAGQDRELFF. Written as DNA, the CDR3 is TGTGCCAGCAGTTTAGCTGGACAGGACCGGGAGCTGTTTTTT.